The 6 T cell receptor beta chains reported below all come from one sample, sequenced in a study of neurological immune-mediated disorders. In TCRdb, the 5' RACE reads were re-called with MiXCR into one record per CDR3 protein. The table lists about 120,000 distinct CDR3 sequences, roughly 3.2% of them singletons, with 1.3% in the top ten. The sample taken for sequencing was PBMCs. The receptors stem from a woman between 25 and 40 years old with multiple sclerosis.

The table lists this clonotype with many counts. The genes are TRBV6-2 or TRBV6-3 and TRBJ2-1, with D perhaps assigned TRBD1 or TRBD2 (5 bases each). The V end was cut by 5 bases, the J end by 2 bases, with 16 bases between. The CDR3 extends over 16 amino acids. Germline CDR1 and CDR2: MNHEY and SVGEGT. This chain's CDR3 is CASSKEGPRPYNEQFF. The CDR3 bases are TGTGCCAGCAGTAAAGAGGGACCGAGACCCTACAATGAGCAGTTCTTC.

This clonotype was picked up many times. This sequence joins TRBV6-5 and TRBJ1-6, with D tentatively TRBD1 (6 bases). CDR3 length equals 18 residues. Trimming shortened V by 0 bases and J by 3 bases, and 15 bases separated the two germline ends. Per germline, CDR1 MNHEY and CDR2 SVGAGI. For the CDR3, the DNA is TGTGCCAGCAGTTACTCCGGGCAGGGGAGCAACTATAATTCACCCCTCCACTTT. This encodes CASSYSGQGSNYNSPLHF.

This clonotype was seen repeatedly, ten times or more. The V call is TRBV20-1, the J call TRBJ1-4; no definite D call. Trimming took off 0 bases at V and 3 bases at J, with 11 bases between the two ends. CDR3 length: 15 residues. CDR1 is DFQATT, CDR2 SNEGSKA, per germline (reference sequence). DNA for the CDR3: TGCAGTGCTAGAGATATCGGCGAAGCTAATGAAAAACTGTTTTTT. This codes for CSARDIGEANEKLFF.

This chain connects TRBV5-1 to TRBJ2-7; 8 bases are a match to TRBD2. The CDR3 is made up of 15 amino acids. CDR1 SGHRS and CDR2 YFSETQ come from the germline V gene. V trimming: 5 bases; J trimming: 7 bases; junction bases outside the gene matches: 14. The DNA for the CDR3 is TGCGCCAGCAGGCGGGAACTAGCGGAGCTTAGGGAGCAGTACTTC. This sequence encodes CASRRELAELREQYF.

This clonotype has ten or more counts. The V and J genes are TRBV5-1 and TRBJ1-2; no definite D call. Germline-derived CDR1 and CDR2 are SGHRS and YFSETQ. The CDR3 covers 18 residues. Deletions cut 0 bases from V and 4 bases from J, with 22 bases between. Written as DNA, the CDR3 is TGCGCCAGCAGCTTGGCCCTAACGGAGGGTCCACGGAGCTATGGCTACACCTTC. Protein: CASSLALTEGPRSYGYTF.

This clonotype was seen ten or more times. The rearrangement joins TRBV7-2 to TRBJ2-1; D might be TRBD1 (6 bases). Germline-derived CDR1 and CDR2 are SGHTA and FQGNSA. The CDR3 is 14 amino acids. The V and J ends lost 5 bases and 10 bases respectively, with 18 bases between them. CDR3 amino acids: CASSARGPPWEQFF. The CDR3 region has the DNA TGTGCCAGCAGCGCCAGGGGACCTCCCTGGGAGCAGTTCTTC.